The 30 T cell receptor beta chains reported below all come from one sample, sequenced in a study of cytomegalovirus exposure and HLA in healthy donors. The repertoire was sequenced with immunoSEQ multiplex PCR; TCRdb's copy has only in-frame clones and lacks some. The sample shows under 150,000 clones, almost 85% of them seen only once. Input material: PBMCs. The receptor source for this set is a woman in her 30s in good health and CMV-seronegative.

The chain is built from TRBV5-4 and TRBJ2-1; D gene uncertain. Looked up from germline, CDR1 is SGHNT and CDR2 is YYREEE (reference sequence). The germline V and J ends were trimmed by 0 bases and 8 bases, with 9 bases remaining between them. The CDR3 has 13 residues. The DNA of the CDR3 is TGTGCCAGCAGCTTGGTGGCGCGGCATGAGCAGTTCTTC. Residues: CASSLVARHEQFF. Filled out from reference TRBV5-4 and TRBJ2-1, the complete variable domain reads ETGVTQSPTHLIKTRGQQVTLRCSSQSGHNTVSWYQQALGQGPQFIFQYYREEENGRGNFPPRFSGLQFPNYSSELNVNALELDDSALYLCASSLVARHEQFFGPGTRLTVL.

This chain joins TRBV7-6 and TRBJ2-2; D is perhaps TRBD2 (5 bases). The CDR3 sequence is 18 residues long. V was pared by 1 base and J by 1 base, with 16 bases between. CDR1 and CDR2 from the germline V gene are SGHVS and FNYEAQ. CDR3 in DNA: TGTGCCAGCAGCTTAGATACAGTAGGACTCCGGAACACCGGGGAGCTGTTTTTT. Translation: CASSLDTVGLRNTGELFF.

V is TRBV18 and J is TRBJ2-1; 7 nucleotides match TRBD1. The CDR3 is 14 amino acids. V lost 2 bases, J lost 6 bases, and 4 bases stayed unmatched. Germline V gene data show CDR1 as KGHSH and CDR2 as LQKENI. The CDR3 DNA reads TGTGCCAGCTCACCATCGACAGGGATCAATGAGCAGTTCTTC. Residues: CASSPSTGINEQFF.

This clone was counted a few times. CDR3 sequence: CASSLGLAGGPTGELFF. As DNA, the CDR3 is TGCGCCAGCAGCTTGGGACTAGCGGGGGGCCCCACCGGGGAGCTGTTTTTT. This rearrangement joins TRBV5-1 to TRBJ2-2, with 13 bases fitting TRBD2. V shed 0 bases and J 4 bases; nucleotides not matched to a gene: 3. This CDR3 is 17 amino acids long. Germline lookup yields CDR1 SGHRS and CDR2 YFSETQ.

The chain joins TRBV7-9 to TRBJ2-7; TRBD1 matches at 8 bases. The J segment lost 5 bases and the V segment lost 4 bases, leaving 1 base of the junction unmatched. From germline, CDR1 is SEHNR and CDR2 FQNEAQ (reference sequence). This CDR3 region has 12 residues. The CDR3 region is CASSSTGDEQYF. Written as DNA, the CDR3 is TGTGCCAGCAGCTCGACAGGGGACGAGCAGTACTTC.

The chain has TRBV5-6 and TRBJ2-7, with D tentatively TRBD2 (5 bases). Trimming removed 0 bases at V and 3 bases at J, with 7 bases between. The CDR3 is 13 amino acids. CDR1 is SGHDT, CDR2 YYEEEE, per germline. The CDR3 nucleotides read TGTGCCAGCAGCTTGGTTCGGGGCTACGAGCAGTACTTC. Amino acid sequence: CASSLVRGYEQYF.

The chain is built from TRBV18 and TRBJ2-7; 11 bases are a match to TRBD2. The CDR3 is 16 residues long. Germline V gene lookup returns CDR1 KGHSH and CDR2 LQKENI. V dropped 0 bases and J dropped 4; count of bases not matched to a gene: 5. The CDR3 DNA is TGTGCCAGCTCACCACCCTTAGCGGGGGGGCTGTACGAGCAGTACTTC. This encodes CASSPPLAGGLYEQYF. Supplemented by reference TRBV18 and TRBJ2-7, the full variable domain reads NAGVMQNPRHLVRRRGQEARLRCSPMKGHSHVYWYRQLPEEGLKFMVYLQKENIIDESGMPKERFSAEFPKEGPSILRIQQVVRGDSAAYFCASSPPLAGGLYEQYFGPGTRLTVT.

The J gene is TRBJ2-4, the V gene TRBV9; 8 bases are a match to TRBD2. Germline V gene data show CDR1 as SGDLS and CDR2 as YYNGEE. The CDR3 sequence is 17 residues long. The trim removed 4 bases at V and 3 bases at J, leaving 12 bases unmatched. The CDR3 sequence: CASSRRGTSGFKNIQYF. The DNA of the CDR3 is TGTGCCAGCAGCCGGAGGGGTACTAGCGGATTCAAAAACATTCAGTACTTC.

V gene TRBV5-6 combines with J gene TRBJ1-2; 8 bases are a match to TRBD1. The V gene's germline CDR1 is SGHDT and CDR2 YYEEEE. The CDR3 runs 15 residues. Unmatched junction bases numbered 11, after V lost 3 bases and J lost 7 bases. CDR3 amino acids: CASSSHRDRRRGYTF. CDR3 sequence (DNA): TGTGCCAGCAGCTCCCACCGGGACAGGCGGCGTGGCTACACCTTC.

The rearrangement links TRBV6-5 to TRBJ1-5; D is uncertain. In germline, CDR1 is MNHEY, CDR2 SVGAGI. V shed 0 bases and J shed 4 bases, with 10 bases lying between them. CDR3 length: 15 amino acids. CDR3 coding DNA: TGTGCCAGCAGTTACTCCGGGTATGGGAATCAGCCCCAGCATTTT. This encodes CASSYSGYGNQPQHF.

As DNA, the CDR3 is TGTGCCAGTAGTATCCCCCAGGGGGGCTACACCTTC. As protein: CASSIPQGGYTF. V gene TRBV19 combines with J gene TRBJ1-2; D possibly corresponds to TRBD1 (6 bases). The V and J ends lost 3 bases and 8 bases respectively, with 10 bases between them. The CDR3 covers 12 residues. Germline assignment: CDR1 LNHDA and CDR2 SQIVND (reference sequence).

This clone has just a few counts. V and J are TRBV9 and TRBJ1-3; D gene uncertain. The CDR3 is made up of 14 amino acids. CDR1 and CDR2 (germline): SGDLS, YYNGEE. Trimming took 4 bases from V and 0 from J, leaving 8 bases between them. DNA of the CDR3: TGTGCCAGCAGCTTTACTGTCTCTGGAAACACCATATATTTT. Translating gives CASSFTVSGNTIYF. Together with reference TRBV9 and TRBJ1-3, the CDR3 gives the full variable domain: DSGVTQTPKHLITATGQRVTLRCSPRSGDLSVYWYQQSLDQGLQFLIQYYNGEERAKGNILERFSAQQFPDLHSELNLSSLELGDSALYFCASSFTVSGNTIYFGEGSWLTVV.

This sequence joins TRBV6-6 and TRBJ1-1; 7 bases are a match to TRBD1. This CDR3 is 14 amino acids long. Unmatched junction bases numbered 3, after V lost 5 bases and J lost 0 bases. Germline CDR1 is MNHNY and CDR2 is SVGAGI (reference sequence). CDR3 nucleotides: TGTGCCAGCAGTCCGACAGGGATGAACACTGAAGCTTTCTTT. Protein: CASSPTGMNTEAFF.

The chain recombines TRBV5-1 with TRBJ2-5; 7 bases map to TRBD2. The V and J ends lost 3 bases and 5 bases, in that order; junction bases with no gene match: 7. Germline-derived CDR1 and CDR2 are SGHRS and YFSETQ. CDR3 length: 14 amino acids. CDR3 coding DNA: TGCGCCAGCAGCTGGGGGGGGGTCGGGGAGACCCAGTACTTC. It encodes CASSWGGVGETQYF.

The chain employs TRBV21-1 and TRBJ2-7; the table calls TRBD2, which could not be checked here. TRBV21-1 is annotated as a pseudogene. There are 10 residues in the CDR3. The CDR3 sequence is CASNAAEQYF. CDR3 nucleotides: TGTGCCAGCAACGCGGCCGAGCAGTACTTC.

The chain employs TRBV19 and TRBJ1-5; no definite D call. With 5 bases removed from V and 0 bases from J, the gap between germline ends came to 11 bases. Germline CDR1 is LNHDA and CDR2 is SQIVND (reference sequence). The CDR3 is 15 amino acids. CDR3 in DNA: TGTGCCAGTAGTGAGGCGGCCTATAGCAATCAGCCCCAGCATTTT. This gives the protein CASSEAAYSNQPQHF. The variable domain in full, with the rest retrieved from reference TRBV19 and TRBJ1-5, is DGGITQSPKYLFRKEGQNVTLSCEQNLNHDAMYWYRQDPGQGLRLIYYSQIVNDFQKGDIAEGYSVSREKKESFPLTVTSAQKNPTAFYLCASSEAAYSNQPQHFGDGTRLSIL.

The chain uses TRBV5-1 and TRBJ1-2; D call uncertain. Germline V CDR1 and CDR2: SGHRS, YFSETQ. V gave up 2 bases and J gave up 4 bases, with 6 bases separating them. The CDR3 is 12 residues long. CDR3: CASSFDTYGYTF. Written as DNA, the CDR3 is TGCGCCAGCAGCTTCGACACCTATGGCTACACCTTC.

The chain uses TRBV5-1 and TRBJ2-5, with a tentative D call TRBD1 (7 bases). Germline CDR1 and CDR2: SGHRS and YFSETQ. This CDR3 is 14 amino acids long. V was trimmed by 2 bases and J by 5 bases, leaving 13 bases between them. This CDR3 reads CASSFSRGAETQYF. As DNA, the CDR3 is TGCGCCAGCAGCTTCTCCAGGGGGGCGGAGACCCAGTACTTC.

In its sample, this clone was seen once. The chain is built from TRBV28 and TRBJ1-3; no definite D call. The germline V gene has CDR1 MDHEN and CDR2 SYDVKM. There are 14 residues in the CDR3. V lost 3 bases, J lost 1 base, and 7 bases lay in between. The CDR3 is CASSFSSSGNTIYF. DNA of the CDR3: TGTGCCAGCAGTTTTTCTTCTTCTGGAAACACCATATATTTT. Variable domain in full (rest from reference TRBV28 and TRBJ1-3): DVKVTQSSRYLVKRTGEKVFLECVQDMDHENMFWYRQDPGLGLRLIYFSYDVKMKEKGDIPEGYSVSREKKERFSLILESASTNQTSMYLCASSFSSSGNTIYFGEGSWLTVV.

J is TRBJ1-2 and V is TRBV7-9; 9 bases map to TRBD1. Germline CDR1 reads SEHNR; CDR2 reads FQNEAQ (reference sequence). With V trimmed by 5 bases and J by 6 bases, 4 bases remained unmatched. The CDR3 is 13 residues long. The CDR3, as DNA: TGTGCCAGCAGCCACGGGACAGGGAATGGCTACACCTTC. Its translation: CASSHGTGNGYTF.

V usage is TRBV7-9 and J usage is TRBJ1-2, with 9 positions matching TRBD1. The V segment lost 4 bases and the J segment 5 bases; nucleotides outside the gene matches: 8. The CDR3 has 15 amino acids. Germline V gives CDR1 SEHNR, CDR2 FQNEAQ (reference sequence). The CDR3 sequence is CASSSGQGISYGYTF. The DNA for the CDR3 is TGTGCCAGCAGCTCCGGACAGGGGATATCTTATGGCTACACCTTC.

V is TRBV7-9 and J is TRBJ2-7; no clear D gene. The CDR3 runs 11 residues. The germline V gene has CDR1 SEHNR and CDR2 FQNEAQ (reference sequence). V was cut by 5 bases and J by 6 bases, with 8 bases left in between. The CDR3 nucleotides are TGTGCCAGCAGCACCACACCCGAGCAGTACTTC. Translating gives CASSTTPEQYF.

This chain links TRBV4-3 with TRBJ2-2, with 9 nucleotides matching TRBD2. Trimming at V came to 1 base and at J to 3 bases, leaving 3 bases not matched to a gene. Germline V gene sequence: CDR1 LGHNA, CDR2 YSLEER. CDR3 length: 16 residues. The CDR3 sequence is CASSQGLAGYTGELFF. The CDR3 coding sequence is TGCGCCAGCAGCCAAGGGCTAGCGGGGTACACCGGGGAGCTGTTTTTT.

The rearrangement links TRBV7-8 to TRBJ2-7, with a possible D match to TRBD2 (6 bases). V gave up 2 bases and J gave up 3 bases, with 17 bases separating them. Per germline, CDR1 SGHVS and CDR2 FQNEAQ. The CDR3 loop spans 16 amino acids. The CDR3 loop is CASSLTRGGDRYEQYF. CDR3 in DNA: TGTGCCAGCAGCTTAACTCGTGGCGGGGACCGCTACGAGCAGTACTTC.

The chain uses TRBV9 and TRBJ2-1; TRBD2 matches at 9 bases. This CDR3 has 14 amino acids. Germline CDR1 is SGDLS and CDR2 is YYNGEE. V shed 3 bases, J shed 5 bases, and the junction held 3 bases outside the gene matches. CDR3 protein: CASSASGANNEQFF. CDR3 nucleotides: TGTGCCAGCAGCGCTAGCGGGGCCAACAATGAGCAGTTCTTC.

The rearrangement joins TRBV18 to TRBJ2-5; 7 nucleotides agree with TRBD1. Per germline, CDR1 KGHSH and CDR2 LQKENI. The V gene end was trimmed by 3 bases and the J gene end by 3 bases; junction bases not matched to a gene: 1. This CDR3 contains 13 residues. CDR3 in amino acids: CASSPGQEETQYF. The CDR3 region has the DNA TGTGCCAGCTCACCCGGACAGGAAGAGACCCAGTACTTC.

The chain uses TRBV7-9 and TRBJ2-5, with TRBD2 identical over 8 bases. V dropped 3 bases and J dropped 5; count of bases not matched to a gene: 11. Germline values: CDR1 SEHNR, CDR2 FQNEAQ (reference sequence). The CDR3 extends over 16 amino acids. The CDR3 nucleotides are TGTGCCAGCAGCTTGGTAGCCGGGGGGGCCGGGGAGACCCAGTACTTC. Amino acids: CASSLVAGGAGETQYF.

The chain uses TRBV21-1 and TRBJ2-5; the D call in the table, TRBD2, was not verified against the DNA. TRBV21-1 is classified as a pseudogene. The CDR3 is made up of 20 amino acids. The CDR3 sequence is CASSTVSRVAGLCGRGTQYF. The CDR3 nucleotides are TGTGCCAGCAGCACCGTGAGCAGGGTAGCGGGCCTTTGTGGGCGTGGGACCCAGTACTTC.

This chain connects TRBV4-3 to TRBJ2-7; TRBD2 is a possible D gene (5 bases). The CDR3 runs 14 residues. Trimming removed 1 base at V and 2 bases at J, with 9 bases between. The germline CDR1 and CDR2 sequences are LGHNA and YSLEER. DNA for the CDR3: TGCGCCAGCAGCCAAGTCGTCGGGGCCTACGAGCAGTACTTC. Its translation is CASSQVVGAYEQYF.

This sequence joins TRBV7-9 and TRBJ1-3; 7 positions match TRBD1. Trimming removed 4 bases from V and 0 bases from J; junction bases left unmatched: 6. The CDR3 length is 16 residues. Germline V CDR1 and CDR2: SEHNR, FQNEAQ (reference sequence). CDR3 amino acids: CASSYRQGPSGNTIYF. The CDR3 bases are TGTGCCAGCAGCTATAGACAGGGACCCTCTGGAAACACCATATATTTT.